This T cell receptor beta chain is drawn from a study of cytomegalovirus exposure and HLA in healthy donors. Primers: 60 Vbeta forward and 13 Jbeta reverse. Sequenced by immunoSEQ multiplex PCR; TCRdb stores in-frame clones only, minus some. Among 120,000 to 150,000 clones listed, roughly 80% were seen once. J was trimmed by 2 bases and V by 4 bases; bases with no gene match: 5. Germline assignment: CDR1 SGHNT and CDR2 YYREEE (reference sequence). This CDR3 has 14 amino acids. Study-level results: CMV serostatus was the sole immune exposure data available.

Concerning this clone itself: Its specificity is not known.

This receptor was taken from a middle-aged woman in good health and CMV-seropositive. The specimen sequenced was PBMCs. This rearrangement joins TRBV5-4 to TRBJ1-2; TRBD1 matches 7 bases. CDR3 bases: TGTGCCAGCAGCCCCGGACAGGCAAACTATGGCTACACCTTC. This gives the protein CASSPGQANYGYTF.